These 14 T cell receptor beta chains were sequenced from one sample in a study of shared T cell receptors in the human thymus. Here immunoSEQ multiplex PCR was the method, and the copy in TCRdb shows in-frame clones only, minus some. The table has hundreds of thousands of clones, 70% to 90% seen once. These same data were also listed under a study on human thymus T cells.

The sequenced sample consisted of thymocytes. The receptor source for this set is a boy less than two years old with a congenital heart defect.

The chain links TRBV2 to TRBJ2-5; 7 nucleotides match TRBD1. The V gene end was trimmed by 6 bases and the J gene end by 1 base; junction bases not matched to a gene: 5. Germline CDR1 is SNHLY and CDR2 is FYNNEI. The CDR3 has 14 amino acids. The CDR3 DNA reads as TGTGCCAGCAGCCTCCAGGGGGTCCAAGAGACCCAGTACTTC. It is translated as CASSLQGVQETQYF.

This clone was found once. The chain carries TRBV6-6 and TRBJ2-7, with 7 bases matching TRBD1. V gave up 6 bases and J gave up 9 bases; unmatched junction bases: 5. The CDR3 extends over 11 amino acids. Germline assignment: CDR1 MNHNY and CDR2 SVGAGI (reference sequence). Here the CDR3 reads CASSTSGGQYF. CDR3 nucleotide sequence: TGTGCCAGCAGCACCTCAGGGGGGCAGTACTTC.

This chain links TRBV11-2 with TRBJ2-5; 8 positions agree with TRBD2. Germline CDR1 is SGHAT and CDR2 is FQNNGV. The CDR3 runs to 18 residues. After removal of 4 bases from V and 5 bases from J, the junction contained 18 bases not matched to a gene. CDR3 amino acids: CASSSFLGPGGMWETQYF. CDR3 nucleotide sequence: TGTGCCAGCAGCTCCTTTCTAGGCCCGGGGGGGATGTGGGAGACCCAGTACTTC.

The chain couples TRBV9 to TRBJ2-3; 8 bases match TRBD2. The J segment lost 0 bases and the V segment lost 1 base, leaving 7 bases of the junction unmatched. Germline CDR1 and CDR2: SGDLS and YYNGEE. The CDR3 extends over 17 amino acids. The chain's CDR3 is CASSVKSGRLSTDTQYF. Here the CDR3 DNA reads TGTGCCAGCAGCGTAAAAAGCGGGAGATTGAGCACAGATACGCAGTATTTT.

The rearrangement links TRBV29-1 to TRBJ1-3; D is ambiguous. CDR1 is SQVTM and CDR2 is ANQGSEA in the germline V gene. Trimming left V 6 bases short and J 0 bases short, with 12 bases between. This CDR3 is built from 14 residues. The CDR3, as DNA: TGCAGCGTCAGAGCGGCCAGCTCTGGAAACACCATATATTTT. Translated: CSVRAASSGNTIYF.

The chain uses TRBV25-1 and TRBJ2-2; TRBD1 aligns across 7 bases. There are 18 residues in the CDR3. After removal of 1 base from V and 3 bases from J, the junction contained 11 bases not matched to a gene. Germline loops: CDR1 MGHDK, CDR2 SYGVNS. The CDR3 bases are TGTGCCAGCAGTGAATGGTCCCCTCACAGGGGCTACACCGGGGAGCTGTTTTTT. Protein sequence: CASSEWSPHRGYTGELFF.

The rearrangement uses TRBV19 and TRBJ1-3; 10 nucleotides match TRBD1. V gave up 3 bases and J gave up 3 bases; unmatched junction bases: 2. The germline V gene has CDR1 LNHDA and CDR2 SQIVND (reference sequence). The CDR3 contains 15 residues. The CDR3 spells CASSMGQGNGNTIYF. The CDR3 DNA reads TGTGCCAGTAGTATGGGACAGGGGAATGGAAACACCATATATTTT.

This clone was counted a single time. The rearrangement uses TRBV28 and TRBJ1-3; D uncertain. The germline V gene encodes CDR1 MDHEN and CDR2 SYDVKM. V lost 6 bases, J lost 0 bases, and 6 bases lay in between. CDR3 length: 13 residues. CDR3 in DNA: TGTGCCAGCAGCTGGAGCTCTGGAAACACCATATATTTT. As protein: CASSWSSGNTIYF.

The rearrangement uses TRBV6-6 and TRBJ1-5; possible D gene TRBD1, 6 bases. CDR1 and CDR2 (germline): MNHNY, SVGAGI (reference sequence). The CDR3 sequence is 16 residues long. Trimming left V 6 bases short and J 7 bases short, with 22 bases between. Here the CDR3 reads CASRPEGGALGQPQHF. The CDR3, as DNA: TGTGCCAGCAGACCCGAGGGGGGGGCGCTAGGGCAGCCCCAGCATTTT.

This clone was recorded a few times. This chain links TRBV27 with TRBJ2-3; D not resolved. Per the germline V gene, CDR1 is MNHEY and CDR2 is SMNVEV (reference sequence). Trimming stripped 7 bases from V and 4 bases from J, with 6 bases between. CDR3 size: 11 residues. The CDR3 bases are TGTGCCAGCATCTCCGCAGATACGCAGTATTTT. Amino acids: CASISADTQYF.

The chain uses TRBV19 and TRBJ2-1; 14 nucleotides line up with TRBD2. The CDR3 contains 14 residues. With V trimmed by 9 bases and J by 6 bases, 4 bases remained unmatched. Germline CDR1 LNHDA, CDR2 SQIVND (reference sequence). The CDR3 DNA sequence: TGTGCCAGCCGACTAGCGGGAGGGGGCAATGAGCAGTTCTTC. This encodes CASRLAGGGNEQFF.

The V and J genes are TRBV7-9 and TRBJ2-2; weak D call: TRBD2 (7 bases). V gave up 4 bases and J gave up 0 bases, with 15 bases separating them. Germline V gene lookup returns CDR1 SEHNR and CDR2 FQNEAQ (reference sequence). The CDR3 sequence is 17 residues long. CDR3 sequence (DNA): TGTGCCAGCAGCTCCGGGGGGCCCCTACCGAACACCGGGGAGCTGTTTTTT. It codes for CASSSGGPLPNTGELFF.

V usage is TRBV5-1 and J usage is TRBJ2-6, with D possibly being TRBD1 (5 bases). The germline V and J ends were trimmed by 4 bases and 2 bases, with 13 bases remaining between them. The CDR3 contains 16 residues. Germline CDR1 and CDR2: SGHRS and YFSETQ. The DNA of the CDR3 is TGCGCCAGCAGCCGCAGCCAGGGCGCTGGGGCCAACGTCCTGACTTTC. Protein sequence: CASSRSQGAGANVLTF.

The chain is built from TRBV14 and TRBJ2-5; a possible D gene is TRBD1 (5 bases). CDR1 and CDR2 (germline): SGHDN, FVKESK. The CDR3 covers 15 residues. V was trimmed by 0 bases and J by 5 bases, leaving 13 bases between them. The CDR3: CASSQETDSEETQYF. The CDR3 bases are TGTGCCAGCAGCCAAGAAACCGACAGTGAGGAGACCCAGTACTTC. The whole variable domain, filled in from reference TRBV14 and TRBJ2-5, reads EAGVTQFPSHSVIEKGQTVTLRCDPISGHDNLYWYRRVMGKEIKFLLHFVKESKQDESGMPNNRFLAERTGGTYSTLKVQPAELEDSGVYFCASSQETDSEETQYFGPGTRLLVL.